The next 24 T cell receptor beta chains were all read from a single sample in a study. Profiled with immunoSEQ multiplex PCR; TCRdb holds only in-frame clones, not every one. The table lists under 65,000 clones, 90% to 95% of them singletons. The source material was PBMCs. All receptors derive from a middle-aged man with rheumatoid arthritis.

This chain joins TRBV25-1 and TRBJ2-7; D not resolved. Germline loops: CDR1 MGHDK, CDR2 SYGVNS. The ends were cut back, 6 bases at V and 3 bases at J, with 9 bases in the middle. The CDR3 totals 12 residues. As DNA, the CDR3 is TGTGCCAGCAGGCTCAGTGACTACGAGCAGTACTTC. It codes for CASRLSDYEQYF.

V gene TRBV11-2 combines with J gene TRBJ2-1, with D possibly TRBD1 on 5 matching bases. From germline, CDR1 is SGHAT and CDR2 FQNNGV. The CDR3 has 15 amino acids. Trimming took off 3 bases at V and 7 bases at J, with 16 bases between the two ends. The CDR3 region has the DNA TGTGCCAGCAGCTTGTCAGTTCAGGGTGGGAATGAGCAGTTCTTC. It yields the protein CASSLSVQGGNEQFF.

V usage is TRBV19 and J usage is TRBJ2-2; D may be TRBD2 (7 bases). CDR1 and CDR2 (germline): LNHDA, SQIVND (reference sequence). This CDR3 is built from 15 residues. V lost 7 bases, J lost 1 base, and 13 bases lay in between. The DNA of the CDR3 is TGTGCCAGTAACGGCGGGGGCCAGAACACCGGGGAGCTGTTTTTT. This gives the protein CASNGGGQNTGELFF.

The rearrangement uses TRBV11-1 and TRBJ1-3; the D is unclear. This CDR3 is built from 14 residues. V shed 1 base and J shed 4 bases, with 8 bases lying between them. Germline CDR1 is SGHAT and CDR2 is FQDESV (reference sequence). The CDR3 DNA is TGTGCCAGCAGCTTAGTCGGTGACGGAAACACCATATATTTT. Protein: CASSLVGDGNTIYF.

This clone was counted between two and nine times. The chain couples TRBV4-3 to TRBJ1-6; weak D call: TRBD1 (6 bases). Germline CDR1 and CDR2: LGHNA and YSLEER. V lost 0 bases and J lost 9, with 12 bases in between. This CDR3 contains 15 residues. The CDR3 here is CASSQDSDRFSPLHF. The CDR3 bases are TGCGCCAGCAGCCAAGATTCAGACAGGTTTTCACCCCTCCACTTT.

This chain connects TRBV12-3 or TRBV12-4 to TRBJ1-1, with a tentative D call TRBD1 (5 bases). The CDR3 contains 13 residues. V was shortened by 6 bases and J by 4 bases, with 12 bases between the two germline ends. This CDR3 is CASRPRGGTEAFF. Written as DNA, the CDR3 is TGTGCCAGCAGGCCGAGGGGCGGCACTGAAGCTTTCTTT.

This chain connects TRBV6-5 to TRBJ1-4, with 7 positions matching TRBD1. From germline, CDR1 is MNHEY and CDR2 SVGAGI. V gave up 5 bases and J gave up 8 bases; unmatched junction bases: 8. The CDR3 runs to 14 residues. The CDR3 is CASSPRQGREKLFF. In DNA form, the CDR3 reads TGTGCCAGCAGTCCCCGACAGGGCCGGGAAAAACTGTTTTTT.

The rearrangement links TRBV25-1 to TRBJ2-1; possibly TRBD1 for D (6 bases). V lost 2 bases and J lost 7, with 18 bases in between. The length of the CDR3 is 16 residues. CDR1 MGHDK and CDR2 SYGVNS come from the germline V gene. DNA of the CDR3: TGTGCCAGCAGTGAACCGGTAACAGGGTTTGGGAATGAGCAGTTCTTC. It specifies CASSEPVTGFGNEQFF.

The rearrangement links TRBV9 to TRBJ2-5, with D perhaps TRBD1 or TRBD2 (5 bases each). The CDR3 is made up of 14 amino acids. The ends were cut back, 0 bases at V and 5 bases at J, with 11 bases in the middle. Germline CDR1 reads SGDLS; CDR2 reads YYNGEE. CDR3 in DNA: TGTGCCAGCAGCGTAGGCCAGGGCGGGGAGACCCAGTACTTC. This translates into CASSVGQGGETQYF.

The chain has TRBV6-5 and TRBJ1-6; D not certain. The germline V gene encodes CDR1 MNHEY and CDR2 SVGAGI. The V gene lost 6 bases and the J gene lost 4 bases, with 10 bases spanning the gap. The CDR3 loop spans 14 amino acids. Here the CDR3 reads CASRVEAYNSPLHF. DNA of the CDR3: TGTGCCAGCAGAGTGGAAGCTTATAATTCACCCCTCCACTTT.

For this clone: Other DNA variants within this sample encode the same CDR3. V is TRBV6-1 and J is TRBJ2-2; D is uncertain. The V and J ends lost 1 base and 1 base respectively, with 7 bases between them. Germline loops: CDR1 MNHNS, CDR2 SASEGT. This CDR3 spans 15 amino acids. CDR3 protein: CASSEGTVNTGELFF. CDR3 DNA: TGTGCCAGCAGTGAAGGGACGGTGAACACCGGGGAGCTGTTTTTT.

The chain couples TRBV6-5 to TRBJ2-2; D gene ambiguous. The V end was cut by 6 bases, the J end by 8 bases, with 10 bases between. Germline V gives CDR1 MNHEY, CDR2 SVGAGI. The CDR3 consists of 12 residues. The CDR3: CASRPTTGELFF. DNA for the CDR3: TGTGCCAGCAGGCCCACCACGGGGGAGCTGTTTTTT.

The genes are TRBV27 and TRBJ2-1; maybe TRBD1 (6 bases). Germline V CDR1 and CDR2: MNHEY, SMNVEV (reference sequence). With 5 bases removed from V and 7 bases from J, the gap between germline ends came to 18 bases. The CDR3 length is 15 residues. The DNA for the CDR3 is TGTGCCAGCAGTCCCTTTTCAGGGGCTGTAAATGAGCAGTTCTTC. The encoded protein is CASSPFSGAVNEQFF.

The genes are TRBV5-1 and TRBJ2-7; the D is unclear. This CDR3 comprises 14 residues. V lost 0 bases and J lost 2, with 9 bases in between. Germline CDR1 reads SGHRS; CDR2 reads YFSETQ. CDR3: CASSLAPDTYEQYF. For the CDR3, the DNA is TGCGCCAGCAGCTTGGCACCAGATACCTACGAGCAGTACTTC. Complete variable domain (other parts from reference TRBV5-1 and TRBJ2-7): KAGVTQTPRYLIKTRGQQVTLSCSPISGHRSVSWYQQTPGQGLQFLFEYFSETQRNKGNFPGRFSGRQFSNSRSEMNVSTLELGDSALYLCASSLAPDTYEQYFGPGTRLTVT.

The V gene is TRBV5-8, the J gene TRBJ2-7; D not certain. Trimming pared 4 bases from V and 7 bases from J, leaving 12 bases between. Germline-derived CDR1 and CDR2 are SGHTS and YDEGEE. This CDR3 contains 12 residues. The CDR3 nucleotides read TGTGCCAGCAGCACCCAATACGGGGAGCAGTACTTC. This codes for CASSTQYGEQYF.

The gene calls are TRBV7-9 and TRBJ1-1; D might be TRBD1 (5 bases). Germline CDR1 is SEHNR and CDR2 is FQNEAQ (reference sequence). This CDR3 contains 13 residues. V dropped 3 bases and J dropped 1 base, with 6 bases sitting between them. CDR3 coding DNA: TGTGCCAGCAGCTTTACAGGGAACACTGAAGCTTTCTTT. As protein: CASSFTGNTEAFF.

CDR3 amino acids: CSVEGVGYEQYF. CDR3 nucleotide sequence: TGCAGCGTTGAAGGGGTCGGCTACGAGCAGTACTTC. J is TRBJ2-7 and V is TRBV29-1; D unclear. The length of the CDR3 is 12 residues. Germline assignment: CDR1 SQVTM and CDR2 ANQGSEA. Deletions cut 1 base from V and 3 bases from J, with 7 bases between.

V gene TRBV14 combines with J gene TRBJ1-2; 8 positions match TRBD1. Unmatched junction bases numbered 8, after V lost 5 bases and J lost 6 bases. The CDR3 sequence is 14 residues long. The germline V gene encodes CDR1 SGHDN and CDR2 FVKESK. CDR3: CASSSRTGTNGYTF. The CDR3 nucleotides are TGTGCCAGCAGCAGCCGGACAGGGACCAATGGCTACACCTTC.

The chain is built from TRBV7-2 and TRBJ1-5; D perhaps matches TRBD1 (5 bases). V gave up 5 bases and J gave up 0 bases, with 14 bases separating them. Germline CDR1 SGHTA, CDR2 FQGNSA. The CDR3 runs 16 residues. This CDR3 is CASSPSTGYSNQPQHF. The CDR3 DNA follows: TGTGCCAGCAGCCCGTCCACAGGCTATAGCAATCAGCCCCAGCATTTT. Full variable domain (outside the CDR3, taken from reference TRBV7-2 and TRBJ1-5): GAGVSQSPSNKVTEKGKDVELRCDPISGHTALYWYRQSLGQGLEFLIYFQGNSAPDKSGLPSDRFSAERTGGSVSTLTIQRTQQEDSAVYLCASSPSTGYSNQPQHFGDGTRLSIL.

Here the CDR3 reads CASSRRGSGTGKETQYF. DNA of the CDR3: TGCGCCAGCAGCCGGAGGGGTTCCGGGACAGGGAAGGAGACCCAGTACTTC. This chain uses TRBV4-1 with TRBJ2-5; 9 bases fit TRBD1. V gave up 4 bases and J gave up 5 bases; unmatched junction bases: 14. Germline CDR1 and CDR2: MGHRA and YSYEKL. The CDR3 runs to 17 residues.

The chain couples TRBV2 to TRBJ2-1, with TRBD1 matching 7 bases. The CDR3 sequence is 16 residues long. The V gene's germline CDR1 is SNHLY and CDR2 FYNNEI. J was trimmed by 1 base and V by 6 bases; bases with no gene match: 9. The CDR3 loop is CASRAGTVGSYNEQFF. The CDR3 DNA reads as TGTGCCAGCAGAGCAGGGACAGTAGGGTCCTACAATGAGCAGTTCTTC.

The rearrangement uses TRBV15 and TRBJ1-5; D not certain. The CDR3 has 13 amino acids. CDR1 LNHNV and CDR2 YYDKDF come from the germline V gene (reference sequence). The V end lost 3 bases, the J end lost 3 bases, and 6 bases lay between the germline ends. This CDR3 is CATSSQSNQPQHF. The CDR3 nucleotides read TGTGCCACCAGCAGTCAGTCCAATCAGCCCCAGCATTTT.

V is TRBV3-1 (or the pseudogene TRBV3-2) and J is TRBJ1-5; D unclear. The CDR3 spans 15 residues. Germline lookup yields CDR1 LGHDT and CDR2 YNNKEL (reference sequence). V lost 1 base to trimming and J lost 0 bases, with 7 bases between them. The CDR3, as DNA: TGTGCCAGCAGCCAAGGGCCGATTAGCAATCAGCCCCAGCATTTT. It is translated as CASSQGPISNQPQHF.

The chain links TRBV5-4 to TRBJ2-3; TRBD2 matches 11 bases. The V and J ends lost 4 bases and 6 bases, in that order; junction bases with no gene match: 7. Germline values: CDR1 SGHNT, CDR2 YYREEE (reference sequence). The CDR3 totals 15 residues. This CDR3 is CASSLPLAGADTQYF. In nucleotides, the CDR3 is TGTGCCAGCAGCCTACCACTAGCGGGGGCCGATACGCAGTATTTT.